The source of this TCR beta chain is a study of T-cell reconstitution after alpha-beta-depleted transplantation in children. General observations from the study: Alpha-beta T cells present about two months after transplant were reported to originate from several hundred expanded graft clones. It was surviving recipient T cells and thymic progenitors that gave some patients high TCRbeta diversity at day 60. Once a year had passed after transplant, T-cell counts and diversity came mostly from newly produced T cells.

This CDR3 is built from 11 residues. The junction had 2 bases not matched to a gene; V was cut back by 7 bases and J by 8 bases. Germline values: CDR1 MNHNY, CDR2 SVGAGI (reference sequence). TCRbeta library preparation incorporated unique molecular identifiers. TCRdb re-called the PCR reads through MiXCR, storing one row per CDR3 protein. The table records around 580,000 distinct CDR3 sequences, roughly 30% of them present only once. This clonotype has only a few counts. The antigen is undetermined. This chain connects TRBV6-6 to TRBJ2-1, with 7 bases matching TRBD2. The sequence derives from a boy in the first two years of life with Wiskott-Aldrich syndrome, due to receive a stem cell transplant. The specimen was PBMCs, collected before TCRalphabeta/CD19-depleted stem cell transplant. CDR3 DNA sequence: TGTGCCAGCACGGGGGGACATGAGCAGTTCTTC. It codes for CASTGGHEQFF.